This T cell receptor beta chain was documented in a study of molecular identifiers for immune sequencing clone quantification. Study outcomes and limitations: Barcode sharing among identical TCR molecules could make large clones appear smaller.

From the PCR reads, TCRdb called clonotypes with MiXCR, one entry per CDR3 protein. The sample contains just under 650,000 distinct CDR3 sequences, about 20% of which appear only once. This clonotype was counted between two and nine times. Its antigen is unidentified. The V and J ends lost 5 bases and 3 bases, in that order; junction bases with no gene match: 12. Per germline, CDR1 LNHDA and CDR2 SQIVND (reference sequence). This CDR3 is 16 amino acids long. The source is a human donor in good health. Some libraries in this study had Jurkat cell RNA spiked in. The sequenced sample was naive CD8+ T cells from blood, with Jurkat cell RNA spiked in. Subset specified: FACS-sorted CD8+CD4-CCR7+CD45RA+ naive T cells. V is TRBV19 and J is TRBJ2-7, with 8 nucleotides matching TRBD2. The CDR3 sequence is CASSPPYREGRYEQYF. The DNA for the CDR3 is TGTGCCAGTAGTCCCCCCTACCGGGAGGGCCGCTACGAGCAGTACTTC.